The 5 T cell receptor beta chains below all came from one sample that was sequenced in a study of blood T cell repertoires in COVID-19. Sequencing used immunoSEQ multiplex PCR; TCRdb keeps in-frame clones, though not all of them. The sample consists of some 530,000 clones, around 85% of them appearing once. The sequenced material came from PBMCs or T cells enriched from blood (not recorded which). Receptors were obtained from a woman aged 55-69 years who had recovered from COVID-19.

On this clone: Its ends do not fully match the called genes, so a read error is possible. V is TRBV6-6 and J is TRBJ2-1; 9 nucleotides line up with TRBD1. Germline loops: CDR1 MNHNY, CDR2 SVGAGI (reference sequence). This CDR3 is 15 amino acids long. The CDR3 DNA reads as TGTGCCAGCAGTCACTCTCCGGGACAGGGCCCTGAGCAGTTCTTC. Amino acid sequence: CASSHSPGQGPEQFF.

V gene TRBV7-9 combines with J gene TRBJ1-2; D is undetermined. The V gene lost 2 bases and the J gene lost 7 bases, with 8 bases spanning the gap. This CDR3 is 12 amino acids long. Germline CDR1 SEHNR, CDR2 FQNEAQ (reference sequence). DNA for the CDR3: TGTGCCAGCAGCTTAAGTCAGGTTGGCTACACCTTC. Encoded protein: CASSLSQVGYTF.

This clone has just one count. This sequence joins TRBV5-1 and TRBJ1-3, with TRBD1 matching over 9 bases. V was pared by 4 bases and J by 7 bases, with 3 bases of the junction left unmatched. The CDR3 extends over 13 amino acids. The germline V gene has CDR1 SGHRS and CDR2 YFSETQ. The CDR3 sequence: CASSRGQGNTIYF. For the CDR3, the DNA is TGCGCCAGCAGCCGGGGACAGGGCAACACCATATATTTT.

The chain carries TRBV19 and TRBJ1-2, with 7 bases identical to TRBD1. Per the germline V gene, CDR1 is LNHDA and CDR2 is SQIVND (reference sequence). Trimming took 2 bases from V and 2 from J; bases not matched to a gene: 5. The CDR3 is made up of 15 amino acids. The CDR3 sequence is CASSIRGQANYGYTF. CDR3 sequence (DNA): TGTGCCAGTAGTATACGCGGACAGGCCAACTATGGCTACACCTTC.

This clone was counted between two and nine times. This chain connects TRBV5-8 to TRBJ1-6; no definite D call. V was cut by 2 bases and J by 9 bases, with 12 bases left in between. The germline CDR1 and CDR2 sequences are SGHTS and YDEGEE. The CDR3 contains 14 residues. The CDR3: CASSFGGGSSPLHF. CDR3 coding DNA: TGTGCCAGCAGCTTCGGAGGAGGATCTTCACCCCTCCACTTT.